This TCR beta chain was obtained from a study of chemoradiotherapy in HPV16-positive cancers. Background on the study: Candidate HPV-specific clones and shared TCR motifs came from a couple of HPV16-positive patients. Study results and caveats: During treatment, candidate HPV-specific clones and E7-related motifs expanded in tumor. For HPV16-positive patients, expanding HPV-responsive T cells associated with longer recurrence-free survival.

The V gene lost 3 bases and the J gene lost 2 bases, with 5 bases spanning the gap. There are 12 residues in the CDR3. Germline CDR1 and CDR2: SGHTS and YDEGEE. To note about this clone: Its antigen is currently unknown.

Sequenced by immunoSEQ multiplex PCR; TCRdb stores in-frame clones only, minus some. The sample yields about 22,000 clones, about 90% seen once. Repeated repertoire sampling spanned the course of chemoradiotherapy. The chain joins TRBV5-8 to TRBJ1-2; D is uncertain. Sequencing used blood, obtained from a patient who underwent chemoradiotherapy. The source of this sequence is a human donor with HPV-associated anogenital cancer. CDR3 sequence: CASSSQNYGYTF. CDR3 coding DNA: TGTGCCAGCAGCTCTCAAAACTATGGCTACACCTTC.